This TCR beta chain appears in the sequencing data of a study of T cells in Graves' hyperthyroidism and ophthalmopathy. General observations from the study: Most clonotypes that expanded in the thyroid above 0.001 also showed up in blood.

This clonotype was recorded only once. Its matching antigen is unknown. Uncontrolled infection, other autoimmune disease, pregnancy or lactation excluded patients. This CDR3 region has 12 residues. With 3 bases removed from V and 5 bases from J, the gap between germline ends came to 10 bases. Germline V CDR1 and CDR2: SQVTM, ANQGSEA. The CDR3 regions of TCR beta were amplified from RNA transcripts. First-round RT-PCR of the TCR CDR3 relied on the HTBI primer set. MiXCR was run by TCRdb on the multiplex PCR reads, yielding one entry per CDR3 protein. The top ten hold roughly 7.2% of the sample, which has hundreds of thousands of distinct CDR3 sequences, 40% to 55% seen once.

This receptor was identified in an adult man with Graves' disease, either hyperthyroidism or ophthalmopathy (not recorded which). What was sequenced was peripheral blood or thyroid tissue (not recorded which). This chain links TRBV29-1 with TRBJ1-2; TRBD1 might be the D (5 bases). The CDR3 DNA follows: TGCAGCGTTGACCAGGGACGGTATGGCTACACCTTC. Amino acid sequence: CSVDQGRYGYTF. Full variable domain (missing parts from reference TRBV29-1 and TRBJ1-2): SAVISQKPSRDICQRGTSLTIQCQVDSQVTMMFWYRQQPGQSLTLIATANQGSEATYESGFVIDKFPISRPNLTFSTLTVSNMSPEDSSIYLCSVDQGRYGYTFGSGTRLTVV.